What follows describes a single TCR beta chain. Antigen unknown. Per germline, CDR1 MNHEY and CDR2 SVGAGI. The germline V and J ends were trimmed by 2 bases and 5 bases, with 13 bases remaining between them. The CDR3 has 16 amino acids. The sample comes from a study of cytomegalovirus exposure and HLA in healthy donors. Whole-study findings and limits: Three chains linked to CMV were shown in vitro to be specific for CMV antigens.

A multiplex PCR was run with 60 Vbeta primers and 13 Jbeta primers. Clones were sequenced by immunoSEQ multiplex PCR, and TCRdb holds only the in-frame ones, with some missing. The top ten clones hold 1.5% to 2% of a sample with fewer than 200,000 clones, roughly 80% of them seen once. This receptor was obtained from a man in his forties or fifties in good health and CMV-seronegative. The chain links TRBV6-5 to TRBJ1-6, with D uncertain. The sample consisted of PBMCs. CDR3 protein: CASSYNSRRDNSPLHF. CDR3 DNA: TGTGCCAGCAGTTACAATAGCCGGAGGGATAATTCACCCCTCCACTTT.